A selection of T cell receptor beta chains follows, all from one sample in a study of cytomegalovirus exposure and HLA in healthy donors. Generated by immunoSEQ multiplex PCR, the TCRdb table keeps only in-frame clones and is missing some. The data hold 180,000 or so clones, with over 75% observed a single time. Sequenced material: PBMCs. These receptors came from a man aged 18 to 35 in good health and CMV-seropositive. Each CDR3 is given with its conserved first and last residue. A D gene is named only where the DNA matches it firmly. Only part of the rows carry a size: once, few, many, or a class if the clone is expanded.

size	V	J	D	length	CDR3	DNA
.	TRBV5-4	TRBJ2-5	.	12	CASSLPQETQYF	TGTGCCAGCAGCCTACCCCAAGAGACCCAGTACTTC
few	TRBV4-1	TRBJ2-7	TRBD2	15	CASSQPGLAGLEQYF	TGCGCCAGCAGCCAACCGGGACTAGCGGGGCTCGAGCAGTACTTC
.	TRBV7-9	TRBJ2-3	.	15	CASSLAGGLADTQYF	TGTGCCAGCAGCTTAGCGGGGGGGCTGGCAGATACGCAGTATTTT
.	TRBV7-8	TRBJ1-1	.	14	CASSTPGPNTEAFF	TGTGCCAGCAGCACCCCAGGGCCGAACACTGAAGCTTTCTTT
once	TRBV9	TRBJ2-2	.	13	CASSVGSTGELFF	TGTGCCAGCAGCGTAGGTAGCACCGGGGAGCTGTTTTTT
.	TRBV19	TRBJ2-3	TRBD1	24	CASSIGRTGGEFPTNSDLTDTQYF	TGTGCCAGTAGTATTGGAAGGACAGGGGGCGAATTCCCCACAAATTCGGACCTTACAGATACGCAGTATTTT
.	TRBV2	TRBJ2-1	.	15	CASSEEASAYNEQFF	TGTGCCAGCAGTGAGGAGGCTAGCGCTTACAATGAGCAGTTCTTC
.	TRBV6-6	TRBJ2-7	.	14	CASSYPTGAYEQYF	TGTGCCAGCAGTTACCCGACAGGCGCCTACGAGCAGTACTTC
once	TRBV13	TRBJ1-4	TRBD1	13	CASSTGGLEKLFF	TGTGCCAGCTCGACAGGGGGCCTGGAAAAACTGTTTTTT
.	TRBV12-5	TRBJ2-3	.	13	CASGGISTDTQYF	TGTGCTAGTGGGGGCATCTCCACAGATACGCAGTATTTT
.	TRBV9	TRBJ1-4	TRBD1	18	CASSGSPGTGPHNEKLFF	TGTGCCAGCAGCGGCTCGCCCGGGACAGGGCCTCATAATGAAAAACTGTTTTTT
.	TRBV19	TRBJ2-5	TRBD2	16	CASNEGGLVGPETQYF	TGTGCCAGTAACGAGGGAGGACTAGTAGGCCCAGAGACCCAGTACTTC
.	TRBV9	TRBJ2-7	.	14	CASSVNSFLDEQYF	TGTGCCAGCAGCGTCAACAGCTTCCTGGACGAGCAGTACTTC
.	TRBV18	TRBJ2-4	TRBD2	14	CASSPPQGGNIQYF	TGTGCCAGCTCACCACCGCAGGGAGGGAACATTCAGTACTTC
few	TRBV19	TRBJ1-6	.	15	CASSIQGGRNSPLHF	TGTGCCAGTAGTATTCAGGGCGGCCGTAATTCACCCCTCCACTTT
few	TRBV4-3	TRBJ1-4	TRBD1	17	CASSQDHMTGWDEKLFF	TGCGCCAGCAGCCAAGACCATATGACAGGGTGGGATGAAAAACTGTTTTTT
.	TRBV5-6	TRBJ1-2	.	14	CASTGQPALYGYTF	TGTGCCAGCACCGGACAGCCGGCTCTTTATGGCTACACCTTC
.	TRBV2	TRBJ2-5	.	13	CASSDRYGVTQYF	TGTGCCAGCAGTGATAGGTACGGGGTGACCCAGTACTTC
few	TRBV4-1	TRBJ2-3	TRBD1	15	CASSQRQGASDTQYF	TGCGCCAGCAGCCAGAGACAGGGAGCGTCAGATACGCAGTATTTT
.	TRBV7-2	TRBJ2-5	.	15	CASSLEGGAVETQYF	TGTGCCAGCAGCTTAGAGGGGGGGGCCGTAGAGACCCAGTACTTC
.	TRBV10-3	TRBJ1-2	.	13	CAISEGALTGYTF	TGTGCCATCAGTGAGGGGGCGCTTACTGGCTACACCTTC
.	TRBV18	TRBJ2-5	.	16	CASSPPRREGMETQYF	TGTGCCAGCTCACCCCCGAGGAGGGAAGGAATGGAGACCCAGTACTTC
.	TRBV19	TRBJ2-5	.	15	CASSYVFRVSETQYF	TGTGCCAGTAGTTATGTTTTCAGGGTTTCGGAGACCCAGTACTTC
.	TRBV5-4	TRBJ1-2	.	12	CASSRRQYGYTF	TGTGCCAGCAGCAGGAGACAGTATGGCTACACCTTC
few	TRBV19	TRBJ1-1	.	17	CASSIEISQNSDTEAFF	TGTGCCAGTAGTATAGAAATTTCACAGAACTCAGACACTGAAGCTTTCTTT
.	TRBV6-1	TRBJ1-6	TRBD1	15	CASSEVGPHQGALHF	TGTGCCAGCAGTGAAGTCGGGCCGCACCAGGGGGCCCTCCACTTT
.	TRBV21-1	TRBJ1-5	.	17	CASSKVVVREADQPQHF	TGTGCCAGCAGCAAAGTCGTCGTTCGGGAGGCCGATCAGCCCCAGCATTTT
.	TRBV18	TRBJ1-5	TRBD1	15	CASSPGTGGPQPQHF	TGTGCCAGCTCACCCGGGACAGGGGGCCCTCAGCCCCAGCATTTT
.	TRBV19	TRBJ2-5	TRBD2	16	CASSIGTSGAQETQYF	TGTGCCAGTAGTATAGGGACTAGCGGGGCCCAAGAGACCCAGTACTTC
once	TRBV29-1	TRBJ2-2	.	12	CSGREGTGELFF	TGCAGCGGCAGGGAAGGGACCGGGGAGCTGTTTTTT
.	TRBV5-1	TRBJ2-7	TRBD2	14	CASGPGTSGYEQYF	TGCGCCAGCGGCCCCGGGACTAGCGGTTACGAGCAGTACTTC
.	TRBV7-6	TRBJ2-3	.	14	CASSLRGPTDTQYF	TGTGCCAGCAGCTTACGAGGGCCCACAGATACGCAGTATTTT
.	TRBV9	TRBJ2-3	.	14	CASSESVNRDTQYF	TGTGCCAGCAGTGAAAGCGTAAACCGTGATACGCAGTATTTT
.	TRBV14	TRBJ1-4	.	15	CASSPRGGTNEKLFF	TGTGCCAGCAGCCCACGCGGGGGGACTAATGAAAAACTGTTTTTT
.	TRBV6-5	TRBJ1-1	.	14	CASSLQGWGTEAFF	TGTGCCAGCAGTCTCCAGGGGTGGGGCACTGAAGCTTTCTTT
.	TRBV9	TRBJ2-1	TRBD2	17	CASSVALAGGPGDEQFF	TGTGCCAGCAGCGTAGCCCTAGCGGGGGGGCCGGGCGATGAGCAGTTCTTC
.	TRBV5-1	TRBJ2-5	TRBD2	15	CASSPGLAGSETQYF	TGCGCCAGCAGCCCGGGACTAGCGGGGTCGGAGACCCAGTACTTC
.	TRBV5-1	TRBJ2-3	TRBD2	17	CASSLIQGLAGTDTQYF	TGCGCCAGCAGCTTGATTCAGGGACTAGCGGGTACAGATACGCAGTATTTT
.	TRBV13	TRBJ2-2	.	13	CASSQHATGELFF	TGTGCCAGCAGCCAACACGCCACCGGGGAGCTGTTTTTT
.	TRBV6-5	TRBJ2-7	.	13	CASSYSEGYEQYF	TGTGCCAGCAGTTACTCGGAGGGCTACGAGCAGTACTTC
.	TRBV2	TRBJ1-5	.	14	CAAKRGISNQPQHF	TGTGCCGCTAAAAGGGGAATCAGCAATCAGCCCCAGCATTTT
.	TRBV19	TRBJ1-1	.	14	CASSVQGISTEAFF	TGTGCCAGTAGTGTTCAGGGAATCTCCACTGAAGCTTTCTTT
.	TRBV21-1	TRBJ1-4	.	15	CASSRPGQGREKLFF	TGTGCCAGCAGCAGGCCGGGACAGGGGAGAGAAAAACTGTTTTTT
.	TRBV5-1	TRBJ1-4	TRBD1	17	CASSTGTGLTTNEKLFF	TGCGCCAGCAGTACCGGGACAGGACTGACAACTAATGAAAAACTGTTTTTT
.	TRBV5-4	TRBJ1-1	TRBD1	16	CASSPEQGGWNTEAFF	TGTGCCAGCAGCCCCGAGCAGGGGGGTTGGAACACTGAAGCTTTCTTT
once	TRBV4-1	TRBJ2-1	.	15	CASSQRETKWGEQFF	TGCGCCAGCAGCCAAAGGGAGACCAAATGGGGTGAGCAGTTCTTC
.	TRBV5-1	TRBJ2-1	.	16	CASSLDTRASYNEQFF	TGCGCCAGCAGCTTGGATACCAGGGCCTCGTACAATGAGCAGTTCTTC
.	TRBV30	TRBJ2-3	TRBD1	13	CAGDRGSTDTQYF	TGTGCCGGCGACAGGGGGAGCACAGATACGCAGTATTTT
.	TRBV4-1	TRBJ2-2	.	13	CASSQEAAGELFF	TGCGCCAGCAGCCAAGAGGCGGCCGGGGAGCTGTTTTTT
.	TRBV9	TRBJ2-5	TRBD2	14	CASSAAGGQETQYF	TGTGCCAGCAGCGCCGCGGGGGGACAAGAGACCCAGTACTTC